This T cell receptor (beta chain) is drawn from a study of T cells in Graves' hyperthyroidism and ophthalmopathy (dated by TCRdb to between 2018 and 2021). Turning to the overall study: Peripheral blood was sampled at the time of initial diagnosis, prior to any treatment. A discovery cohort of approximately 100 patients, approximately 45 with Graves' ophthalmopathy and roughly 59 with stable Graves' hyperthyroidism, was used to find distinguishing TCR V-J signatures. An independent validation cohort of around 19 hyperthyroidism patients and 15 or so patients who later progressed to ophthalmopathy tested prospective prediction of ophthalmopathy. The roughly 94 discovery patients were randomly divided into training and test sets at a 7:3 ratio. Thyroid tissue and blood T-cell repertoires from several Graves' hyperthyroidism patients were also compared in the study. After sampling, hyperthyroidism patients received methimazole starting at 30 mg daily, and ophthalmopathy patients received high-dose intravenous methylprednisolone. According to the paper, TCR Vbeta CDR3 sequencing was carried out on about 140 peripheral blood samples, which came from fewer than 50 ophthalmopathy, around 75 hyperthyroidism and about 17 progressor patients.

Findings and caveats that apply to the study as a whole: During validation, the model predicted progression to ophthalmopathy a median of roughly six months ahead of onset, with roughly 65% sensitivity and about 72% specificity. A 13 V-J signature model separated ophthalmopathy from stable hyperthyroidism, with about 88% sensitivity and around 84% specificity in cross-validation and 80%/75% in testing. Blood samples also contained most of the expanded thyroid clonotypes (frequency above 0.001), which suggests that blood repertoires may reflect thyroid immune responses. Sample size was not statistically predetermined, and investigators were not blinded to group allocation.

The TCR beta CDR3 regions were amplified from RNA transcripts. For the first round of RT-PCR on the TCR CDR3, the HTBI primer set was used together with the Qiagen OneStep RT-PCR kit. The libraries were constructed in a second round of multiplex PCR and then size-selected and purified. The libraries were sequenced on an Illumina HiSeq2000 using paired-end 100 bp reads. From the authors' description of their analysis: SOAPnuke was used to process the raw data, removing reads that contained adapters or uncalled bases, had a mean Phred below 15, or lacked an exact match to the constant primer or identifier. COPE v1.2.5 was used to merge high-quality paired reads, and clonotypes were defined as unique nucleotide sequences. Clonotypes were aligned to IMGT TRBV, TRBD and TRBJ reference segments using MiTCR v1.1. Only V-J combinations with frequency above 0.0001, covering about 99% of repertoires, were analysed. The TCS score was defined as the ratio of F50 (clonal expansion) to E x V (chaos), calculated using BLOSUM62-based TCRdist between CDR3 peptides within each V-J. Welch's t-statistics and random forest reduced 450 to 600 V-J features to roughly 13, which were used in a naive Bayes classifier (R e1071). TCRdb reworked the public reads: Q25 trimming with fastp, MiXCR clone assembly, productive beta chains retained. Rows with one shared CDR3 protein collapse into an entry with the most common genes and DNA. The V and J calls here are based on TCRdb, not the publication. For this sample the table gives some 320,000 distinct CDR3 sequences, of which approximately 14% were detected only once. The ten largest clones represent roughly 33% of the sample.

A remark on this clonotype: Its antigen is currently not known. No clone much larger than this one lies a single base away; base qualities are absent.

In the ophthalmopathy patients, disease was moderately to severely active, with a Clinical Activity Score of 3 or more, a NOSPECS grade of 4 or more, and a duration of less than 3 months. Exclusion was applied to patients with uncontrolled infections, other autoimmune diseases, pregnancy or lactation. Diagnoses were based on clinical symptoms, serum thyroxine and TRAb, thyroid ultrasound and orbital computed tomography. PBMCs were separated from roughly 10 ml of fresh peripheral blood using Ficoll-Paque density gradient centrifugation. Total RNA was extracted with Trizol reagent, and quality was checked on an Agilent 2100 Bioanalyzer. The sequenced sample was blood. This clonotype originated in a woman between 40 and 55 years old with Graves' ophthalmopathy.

The nucleotide sequence reads as follows: TGTGCCACCAGTGATTTCGACAGCAGCTCCTACAATGAGCAGTTCTTC. The resulting protein is CATSDFDSSSYNEQFF. The chain is encoded by TRBV24-1 joined to TRBJ2-1; a tentative D call is TRBD1 (5 bases match). From the germline V gene, CDR1 is KGHDR and CDR2 is SFDVKD. The CDR3 runs 16 amino acids, cysteine and phenylalanine included. Only the CDR3 DNA is retained, 48 bases long and in frame from the first base. The V end loses 1 base and the J end loses 0 bases, and a stretch of 9 bases separates them.